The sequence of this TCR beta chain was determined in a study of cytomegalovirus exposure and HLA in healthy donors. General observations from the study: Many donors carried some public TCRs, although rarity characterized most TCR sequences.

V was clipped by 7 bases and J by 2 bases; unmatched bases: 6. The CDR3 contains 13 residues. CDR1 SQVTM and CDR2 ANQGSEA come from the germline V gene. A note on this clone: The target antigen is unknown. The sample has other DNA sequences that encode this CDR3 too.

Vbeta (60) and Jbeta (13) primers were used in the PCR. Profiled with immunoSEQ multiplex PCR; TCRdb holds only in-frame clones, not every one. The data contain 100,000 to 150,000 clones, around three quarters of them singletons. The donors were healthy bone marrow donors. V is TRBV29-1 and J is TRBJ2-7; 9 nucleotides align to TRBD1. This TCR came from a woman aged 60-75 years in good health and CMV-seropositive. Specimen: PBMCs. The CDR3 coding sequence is TGCAGCGCAGGACAGGGGATTCCCTACGAGCAGTACTTC. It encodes CSAGQGIPYEQYF.